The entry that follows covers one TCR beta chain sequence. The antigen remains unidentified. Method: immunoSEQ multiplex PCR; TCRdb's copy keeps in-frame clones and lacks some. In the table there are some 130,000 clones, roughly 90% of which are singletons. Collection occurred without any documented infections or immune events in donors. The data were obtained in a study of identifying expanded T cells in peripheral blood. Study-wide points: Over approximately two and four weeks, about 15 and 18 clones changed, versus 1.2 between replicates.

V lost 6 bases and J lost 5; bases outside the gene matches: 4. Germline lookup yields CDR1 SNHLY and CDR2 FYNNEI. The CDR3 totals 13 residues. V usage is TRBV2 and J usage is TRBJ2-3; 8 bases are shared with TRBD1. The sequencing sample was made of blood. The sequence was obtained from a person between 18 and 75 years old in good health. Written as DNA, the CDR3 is TGTGCCAGCAGGACAGGGGACGGAGATACGCAGTATTTT. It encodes CASRTGDGDTQYF.